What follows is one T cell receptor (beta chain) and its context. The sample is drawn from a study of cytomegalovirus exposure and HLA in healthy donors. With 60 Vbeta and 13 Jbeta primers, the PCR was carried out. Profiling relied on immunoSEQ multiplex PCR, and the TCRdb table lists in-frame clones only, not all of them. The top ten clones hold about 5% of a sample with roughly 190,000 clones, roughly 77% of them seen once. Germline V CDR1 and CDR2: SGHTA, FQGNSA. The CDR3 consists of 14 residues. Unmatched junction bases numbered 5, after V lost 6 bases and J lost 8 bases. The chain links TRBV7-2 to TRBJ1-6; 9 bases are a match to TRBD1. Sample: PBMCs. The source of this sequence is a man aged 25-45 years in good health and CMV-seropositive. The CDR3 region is CASRQQGADSPLHF. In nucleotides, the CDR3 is TGTGCCAGCAGGCAACAGGGGGCTGATTCACCCCTCCACTTT.